These 17 T cell receptor beta chains originate from one sample sequenced in a study of blood T cell repertoires in COVID-19. TCRdb's table, derived via immunoSEQ multiplex PCR, lists solely in-frame clones and lacks some. The table lists about 180,000 clones, around 86% of them singletons. The sample taken for sequencing was PBMCs or T cells enriched from blood (not recorded which). The receptors shown here come from a woman under 40 who had recovered from COVID-19.

Only a few counts were recorded for this clone. The rearrangement links TRBV25-1 to TRBJ1-1; D possibly corresponds to TRBD1 (6 bases). Germline CDR1 reads MGHDK; CDR2 reads SYGVNS. The CDR3 is 15 residues long. V gave up 2 bases and J gave up 0 bases, with 10 bases separating them. CDR3 region: CASSEEGELNTEAFF. DNA for the CDR3: TGTGCCAGCAGTGAAGAGGGGGAACTGAACACTGAAGCTTTCTTT.

The chain employs TRBV28 and TRBJ1-5; the D gene is possibly TRBD1 (5 bases). This CDR3 is 13 amino acids long. CDR1 is MDHEN, CDR2 SYDVKM, per germline. V was pared by 3 bases and J by 12 bases, with 15 bases between. The CDR3 sequence: CASSLPGQGGQHF. CDR3 bases: TGTGCCAGCAGTTTGCCGGGGCAGGGAGGCCAGCATTTT.

The chain has TRBV7-8 and TRBJ2-3, with TRBD2 matching over 16 bases. CDR1 and CDR2 (germline): SGHVS, FQNEAQ. V lost 6 bases to trimming and J lost 5 bases; unmatched junction nucleotides: 11. The CDR3 extends over 18 amino acids. The DNA of the CDR3 is TGTGCCAGCAGTACATCCGGGACTAGCGGGAGGGTTCGAGATACGCAGTATTTT. This translates into CASSTSGTSGRVRDTQYF.

The rearrangement links TRBV19 to TRBJ2-1; 11 bases agree with TRBD2. This CDR3 contains 15 residues. The V gene end was trimmed by 6 bases and the J gene end by 0 bases; junction bases not matched to a gene: 1. Per the germline V gene, CDR1 is LNHDA and CDR2 is SQIVND (reference sequence). CDR3 nucleotides: TGTGCCAGTAGCACTAGCGGGAGCTCCTACAATGAGCAGTTCTTC. It is translated as CASSTSGSSYNEQFF.

The chain recombines TRBV30 with TRBJ2-3; 11 bases are shared with TRBD2. V shed 7 bases and J 3 bases; nucleotides not matched to a gene: 6. The length of the CDR3 is 14 residues. Germline V gene lookup returns CDR1 GTSNPN and CDR2 SVGIG (reference sequence). The DNA of the CDR3 is TGTGCCTTCTTAGCGGGAGGGCCAACAGATACGCAGTATTTT. Translated: CAFLAGGPTDTQYF.

The V and J genes are TRBV7-2 and TRBJ2-6; 8 bases line up with TRBD2. V was clipped by 1 base and J by 2 bases; unmatched bases: 1. Germline lookup yields CDR1 SGHTA and CDR2 FQGNSA. The CDR3 sequence is 16 residues long. CDR3 sequence: CASSLGGGTGANVLTF. In DNA form, the CDR3 reads TGTGCCAGCAGCTTAGGCGGGGGGACTGGGGCCAACGTCCTGACTTTC. Looking up the rest from reference TRBV7-2 and TRBJ2-6 gives the full variable domain: GAGVSQSPSNKVTEKGKDVELRCDPISGHTALYWYRQSLGQGLEFLIYFQGNSAPDKSGLPSDRFSAERTGGSVSTLTIQRTQQEDSAVYLCASSLGGGTGANVLTFGAGSRLTVL.

The chain has TRBV7-7 and TRBJ1-3; tentatively, D is TRBD1 (5 bases). This CDR3 comprises 14 residues. Trimming shortened V by 1 base and J by 4 bases, and 8 bases separated the two germline ends. The germline CDR1 and CDR2 sequences are SSHAT and FNYEAQ (reference sequence). The CDR3 sequence is CASSLGGEGNTIYF. For the CDR3, the DNA is TGTGCCAGCAGCTTAGGGGGGGAAGGAAACACCATATATTTT.

J is TRBJ2-3 and V is TRBV27; D may be TRBD2 (5 bases). Germline loops: CDR1 MNHEY, CDR2 SMNVEV (reference sequence). CDR3 length: 13 amino acids. The CDR3 coding sequence is TGTGGTACGGGGAGTGTGATCCCAGATACGCAGTATTTT. This gives the protein CGTGSVIPDTQYF.

This clone was detected only once. This rearrangement joins TRBV30 to TRBJ2-2; D might be TRBD1 (6 bases). The ends were cut back, 1 base at V and 7 bases at J, with 16 bases in the middle. Germline CDR1 reads GTSNPN; CDR2 reads SVGIG (reference sequence). This CDR3 contains 15 residues. CDR3 coding DNA: TGTGCCTGGAGTGGACAGGCATTAGGGGTCGGGGAGCTGTTTTTT. Its translation is CAWSGQALGVGELFF. The whole variable domain, filled in from reference TRBV30 and TRBJ2-2, reads SQTIHQWPATLVQPVGSPLSLECTVEGTSNPNLYWYRQAAGRGLQLLFYSVGIGQISSEVPQNLSASRPQDRQFILSSKKLLLSDSGFYLCAWSGQALGVGELFFGEGSRLTVL.

The V gene is TRBV5-1, the J gene TRBJ2-2; D call uncertain. The germline V gene encodes CDR1 SGHRS and CDR2 YFSETQ. The germline V and J ends were trimmed by 1 base and 3 bases, with 4 bases remaining between them. The CDR3 is 13 amino acids. In DNA form, the CDR3 reads TGCGCCAGCAGCTTGATAGACACCGGGGAGCTGTTTTTT. It encodes CASSLIDTGELFF. The complete variable domain, with remaining parts taken from reference TRBV5-1 and TRBJ2-2, reads KAGVTQTPRYLIKTRGQQVTLSCSPISGHRSVSWYQQTPGQGLQFLFEYFSETQRNKGNFPGRFSGRQFSNSRSEMNVSTLELGDSALYLCASSLIDTGELFFGEGSRLTVL.

This clone has just one count. The chain couples TRBV6-5 to TRBJ2-7; tentative D call: TRBD2 (6 bases). This CDR3 is 13 amino acids long. V lost 2 bases and J lost 7, with 12 bases in between. Germline lookup yields CDR1 MNHEY and CDR2 SVGAGI. CDR3: CASSYAGTGEQYF. The CDR3 DNA is TGTGCCAGCAGTTACGCGGGGACTGGGGAGCAGTACTTC.

The chain joins TRBV27 to TRBJ2-1; D is possibly TRBD2 (6 bases). CDR3 length: 14 amino acids. Trimming left V 6 bases short and J 0 bases short, with 9 bases between. Germline-derived CDR1 and CDR2 are MNHEY and SMNVEV (reference sequence). This CDR3 reads CASRPGLSYNEQFF. For the CDR3, the DNA is TGTGCCAGCAGACCGGGACTCTCCTACAATGAGCAGTTCTTC.

The chain is built from TRBV2 and TRBJ1-2; D is undetermined. The CDR3 extends over 13 amino acids. Germline V gene lookup returns CDR1 SNHLY and CDR2 FYNNEI. Trimming left V 4 bases short and J 6 bases short, with 12 bases between. The CDR3 sequence: CASSAAGKDGYTF. The CDR3 region has the DNA TGTGCCAGCAGTGCGGCCGGGAAGGATGGCTACACCTTC.

This chain uses TRBV4-1 with TRBJ1-5; D ambiguous. The CDR3 loop spans 17 amino acids. Germline assignment: CDR1 MGHRA and CDR2 YSYEKL. The V end lost 0 bases, the J end lost 5 bases, and 17 bases lay between the germline ends. This CDR3 reads CASSQEAVEGGDQPQHF. The DNA of the CDR3 is TGCGCCAGCAGCCAAGAGGCCGTTGAGGGTGGGGATCAGCCCCAGCATTTT.

V is TRBV6-5 and J is TRBJ1-5; D is unresolved. V was pared by 7 bases and J by 2 bases, with 15 bases between. This CDR3 comprises 15 residues. Germline-derived CDR1 and CDR2 are MNHEY and SVGAGI. The CDR3 DNA reads as TGTGCCAGCACCCTAGGTACCAACGGCAATCAGCCCCAGCATTTT. It translates to CASTLGTNGNQPQHF.

V usage is TRBV7-9 and J usage is TRBJ1-3; perhaps TRBD1 as D (5 bases). The CDR3 is 14 residues long. The germline V and J ends were trimmed by 5 bases and 8 bases, with 16 bases remaining between them. The V gene's germline CDR1 is SEHNR and CDR2 FQNEAQ (reference sequence). The CDR3 region has the DNA TGTGCCAGCAGCCCCGCCTGGGGCGGAGACACCATATATTTT. Translation: CASSPAWGGDTIYF.

The chain links TRBV27 to TRBJ2-7; maybe TRBD2 (5 bases). Trimming removed 5 bases at V and 2 bases at J, with 10 bases between. Germline assignment: CDR1 MNHEY and CDR2 SMNVEV (reference sequence). This CDR3 comprises 13 residues. CDR3 coding DNA: TGTGCCAGCAGTGCCCGGGGAACCTACGAGCAGTACTTC. This encodes CASSARGTYEQYF.